This T cell receptor (beta chain) was recorded in a study of cytomegalovirus exposure and HLA in healthy donors. Findings and limits, study-wide: Previous analysis showed most TCR beta V segments were productive about 87% or about 30% of the time. The study flagged some 170 TCR beta chains as cytomegalovirus-associated. A later analysis linked a missense variant in DCLRE1C to the trimming of TCR beta V and J genes. The study had only CMV serostatus as immune exposure information.

It was with 60 Vbeta and 13 Jbeta primers that the PCR ran. Generated by immunoSEQ multiplex PCR, the TCRdb table keeps only in-frame clones and is missing some. Found here are approximately 170,000 clones, approximately 71% of them singletons; the top ten hold roughly 4.4%. This clone was seen ten or more times. What it binds is unknown. The origin of this receptor is a woman between 18 and 29 years old in good health and CMV-seropositive. The material sequenced was PBMCs.

Here the CDR3 DNA reads TGTGCCAGCAGTGAAATACGGGAGAGTGAAAAACTGTTTTTT. Its translation is CASSEIRESEKLFF. The chain is built from TRBV6-1 and TRBJ1-4; D uncertain. This CDR3 region has 14 residues. Trimming stripped 2 bases from V and 7 bases from J, with 11 bases between. Germline V gene sequence: CDR1 MNHNS, CDR2 SASEGT.